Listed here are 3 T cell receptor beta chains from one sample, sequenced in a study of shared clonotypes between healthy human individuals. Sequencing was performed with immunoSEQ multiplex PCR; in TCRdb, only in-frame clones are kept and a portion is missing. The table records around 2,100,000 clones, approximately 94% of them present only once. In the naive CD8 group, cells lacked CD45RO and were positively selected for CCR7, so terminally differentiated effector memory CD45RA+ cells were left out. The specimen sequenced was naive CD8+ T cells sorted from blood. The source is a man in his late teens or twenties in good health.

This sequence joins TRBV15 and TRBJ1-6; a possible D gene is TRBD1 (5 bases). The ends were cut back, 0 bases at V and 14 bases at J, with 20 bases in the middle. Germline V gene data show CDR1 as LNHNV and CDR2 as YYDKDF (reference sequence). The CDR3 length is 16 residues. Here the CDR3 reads CATSRDDGGTLGTLHF. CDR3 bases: TGTGCCACCAGCAGAGATGACGGGGGAACCCTGGGCACCCTCCACTTT.

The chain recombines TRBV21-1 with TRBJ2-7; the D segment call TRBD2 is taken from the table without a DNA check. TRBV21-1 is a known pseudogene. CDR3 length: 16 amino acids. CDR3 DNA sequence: TGTGCCAGCAGCAAAGGGCGAGCGGGAGAAGTTTACGAGCAGTACTTC. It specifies CASSKGRAGEVYEQYF.

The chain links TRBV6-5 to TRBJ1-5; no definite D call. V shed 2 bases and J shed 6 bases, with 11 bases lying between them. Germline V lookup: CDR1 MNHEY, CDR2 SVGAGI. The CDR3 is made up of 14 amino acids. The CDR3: CASSYGSEGQPQHF. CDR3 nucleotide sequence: TGTGCCAGCAGTTACGGGTCGGAAGGTCAGCCCCAGCATTTT.